These 25 T cell receptor beta chains originate from one sample sequenced in a study of cytomegalovirus exposure and HLA in healthy donors. The PCR was carried out with 60 Vbeta primers and 13 Jbeta primers. The repertoire was sequenced with immunoSEQ multiplex PCR; TCRdb's copy has only in-frame clones and lacks some. Of some 120,000 clones in the sample, more than 65% were seen once. The source material was PBMCs. The receptor source for this set is a woman under 40 in good health and CMV-seronegative.

The chain carries TRBV6-5 and TRBJ1-5; a weak D match, TRBD1 (6 bases). V gave up 3 bases and J gave up 11 bases, with 17 bases separating them. Germline loops: CDR1 MNHEY, CDR2 SVGAGI. The CDR3 is 14 amino acids. For the CDR3, the DNA is TGTGCCAGCAGTTATGATGGCAGGGGAAGTACCCAGCATTTT. Amino acid sequence: CASSYDGRGSTQHF.

CDR3 protein: CASSMGGAEAFF. CDR3 bases: TGTGCCAGTAGTATGGGCGGGGCTGAAGCTTTCTTT. This chain uses TRBV19 with TRBJ1-1; D not resolved. The germline V gene encodes CDR1 LNHDA and CDR2 SQIVND (reference sequence). This CDR3 is 12 amino acids long. V dropped 3 bases and J dropped 6 bases, with 8 bases sitting between them.

This chain joins TRBV7-8 and TRBJ2-2; 7 nucleotides agree with TRBD2. CDR3 length equals 14 residues. V trimming: 3 bases; J trimming: 5 bases; junction bases outside the gene matches: 3. Germline V lookup: CDR1 SGHVS, CDR2 FQNEAQ. CDR3 nucleotides: TGTGCCAGCAGCTTGGGGACTACGACCGGGGAGCTGTTTTTT. Translation gives CASSLGTTTGELFF.

The chain recombines TRBV7-8 with TRBJ2-2; D is possibly TRBD2 (5 bases). The CDR3 length is 14 residues. V was shortened by 10 bases and J by 3 bases, with 15 bases between the two germline ends. In germline, CDR1 is SGHVS, CDR2 FQNEAQ. This CDR3 is CATRRVWHTGELFF. CDR3 DNA: TGTGCCACCCGGCGGGTTTGGCACACCGGGGAGCTGTTTTTT.

The rearrangement joins TRBV27 to TRBJ2-7; 7 nucleotides match TRBD2. There are 16 residues in the CDR3. Germline-derived CDR1 and CDR2 are MNHEY and SMNVEV (reference sequence). The trim removed 5 bases at V and 2 bases at J, leaving 12 bases unmatched. This CDR3 reads CASSAHRLANAYEQYF. DNA for the CDR3: TGTGCCAGCAGTGCCCACAGACTAGCAAATGCCTACGAGCAGTACTTC.

The rearrangement links TRBV5-4 to TRBJ2-1; 13 nucleotides agree with TRBD2. This CDR3 region has 17 residues. The trim removed 2 bases at V and 9 bases at J, leaving 11 bases unmatched. CDR1 is SGHNT, CDR2 YYREEE, per germline (reference sequence). CDR3 in amino acids: CASSLQYRTSGGGEQFF. Here the CDR3 DNA reads TGTGCCAGCAGCTTACAGTATCGAACTAGCGGGGGGGGTGAGCAGTTCTTC.

The rearrangement uses TRBV5-1 and TRBJ2-1; 9 bases are a match to TRBD2. This CDR3 has 16 amino acids. The V gene's germline CDR1 is SGHRS and CDR2 YFSETQ. Trimming removed 0 bases from V and 1 base from J; junction bases left unmatched: 2. The CDR3 DNA sequence: TGCGCCAGCAGCTTGGGACTAGCGGTATCCTACAATGAGCAGTTCTTC. This translates into CASSLGLAVSYNEQFF.

This clone was observed once. The V call is TRBV5-6, the J call TRBJ1-1, with D possibly matching TRBD1 (6 bases). The CDR3 sequence is 14 residues long. Germline V gives CDR1 SGHDT, CDR2 YYEEEE. With 6 bases removed from V and 2 bases from J, the gap between germline ends came to 14 bases. DNA for the CDR3: TGTGCCAGCAACAAAGGGACACCTAACACTGAAGCTTTCTTT. Protein sequence: CASNKGTPNTEAFF.

The chain employs TRBV29-1 and TRBJ1-2; 11 positions agree with TRBD1. Germline V gives CDR1 SQVTM, CDR2 ANQGSEA. This CDR3 region has 14 residues. With 4 bases clipped from V and 4 bases from J, the junction kept 5 bases outside the gene matches. CDR3 amino acids: CSVVRTGGPYGYTF. CDR3 coding DNA: TGCAGCGTTGTACGGACAGGGGGCCCCTATGGCTACACCTTC.

This chain uses TRBV25-1 with TRBJ2-5, with 8 bases lining up with TRBD2. The CDR3 totals 17 residues. J gave up 9 bases and V 0 bases, and 15 bases lay outside the gene matches. Germline lookup yields CDR1 MGHDK and CDR2 SYGVNS. CDR3 in DNA: TGTGCCAGCAGTGAATATAAAATAGCGGGACGGGAGGGAGCCCAGTACTTC. It translates to CASSEYKIAGREGAQYF. The full variable domain, its missing parts supplied by reference TRBV25-1 and TRBJ2-5, is EADIYQTPRYLVIGTGKKITLECSQTMGHDKMYWYQQDPGMELHLIHYSYGVNSTEKGDLSSESTVSRIRTEHFPLTLESARPSHTSQYLCASSEYKIAGREGAQYFGPGTRLLVL.

The chain links TRBV27 to TRBJ1-5; D is perhaps TRBD1 (6 bases). Germline lookup yields CDR1 MNHEY and CDR2 SMNVEV (reference sequence). Trimming cost V 0 bases and J 6 bases, with 21 bases left between them. The CDR3 loop spans 18 amino acids. The CDR3 DNA follows: TGTGCCAGCAGTTTATCTGGGCAGGGGATCGAGGTGAGTCAGCCCCAGCATTTT. Amino acid sequence: CASSLSGQGIEVSQPQHF.

This clone was seen only once. The chain combines TRBV6-5 with TRBJ2-5; D not certain. Germline V lookup: CDR1 MNHEY, CDR2 SVGAGI. CDR3 length: 10 amino acids. V gave up 10 bases and J gave up 2 bases, with 5 bases separating them. CDR3 sequence reads: CATTQETQYF. CDR3 nucleotide sequence: TGTGCCACCACACAAGAGACCCAGTACTTC.

The rearrangement uses TRBV2 and TRBJ1-2; D might be TRBD1 (5 bases). Trimming stripped 5 bases from V and 4 bases from J, with 11 bases between. Germline lookup yields CDR1 SNHLY and CDR2 FYNNEI. This CDR3 region has 13 residues. This CDR3 is CASSSLTAYGYTF. In DNA, the CDR3 is TGTGCCAGCAGTTCGTTGACAGCCTATGGCTACACCTTC. Looking up the rest from reference TRBV2 and TRBJ1-2 gives the full variable domain: EPEVTQTPSHQVTQMGQEVILRCVPISNHLYFYWYRQILGQKVEFLVSFYNNEISEKSEIFDDQFSVERPDGSNFTLKIRSTKLEDSAMYFCASSSLTAYGYTFGSGTRLTVV.

CDR3 nucleotide sequence: TGTGCCAGTAGTATTAGCGGACGGCTCTCTGGAAACACCATATATTTT. This codes for CASSISGRLSGNTIYF. The chain employs TRBV19 and TRBJ1-3; no firm D call. The germline V gene encodes CDR1 LNHDA and CDR2 SQIVND (reference sequence). This CDR3 is 16 amino acids long. V lost 3 bases and J 0 bases, leaving 12 bases between the germline ends.

This clone was counted between two and nine times. V usage is TRBV7-2 and J usage is TRBJ2-6, with a weak D call TRBD2 (5 bases). This CDR3 region has 16 residues. CDR1 and CDR2 from the germline V gene are SGHTA and FQGNSA. The ends were cut back, 1 base at V and 1 base at J, with 8 bases in the middle. CDR3 DNA: TGTGCCAGCAGCTTAGTTGGGAGTTCTGGGGCCAACGTCCTGACTTTC. Translated: CASSLVGSSGANVLTF.

This clone came up once. The V gene is TRBV21-1, the J gene TRBJ1-1. TRBV21-1 is a documented pseudogene. The CDR3 is 10 residues long. DNA for the CDR3: TGTGCCAGCTTGAGGACTGAAGCTTTCTTT. It codes for CASLRTEAFF.

This clone came up a few times. The chain links TRBV29-1 to TRBJ2-3; D remains unclear. Germline assignment: CDR1 SQVTM and CDR2 ANQGSEA. CDR3 size: 13 residues. V shed 6 bases and J shed 0 bases, with 10 bases lying between them. The CDR3, as DNA: TGCAGCGTATTAACGACTAGCACAGATACGCAGTATTTT. Translated: CSVLTTSTDTQYF.

The rearrangement links TRBV5-8 to TRBJ2-5; 14 nucleotides align to TRBD2. Germline V gives CDR1 SGHTS, CDR2 YDEGEE. V lost 0 bases to trimming and J lost 5 bases; unmatched junction nucleotides: 9. The CDR3 is made up of 18 amino acids. In DNA, the CDR3 is TGTGCCAGCAGCTTGGGTGGGACTAGCGGGGGCCCGCGGGAGACCCAGTACTTC. This sequence encodes CASSLGGTSGGPRETQYF.

The rearrangement uses TRBV2 and TRBJ1-3; TRBD1 aligns across 10 bases. V dropped 5 bases and J dropped 7; count of bases not matched to a gene: 5. Per germline, CDR1 SNHLY and CDR2 FYNNEI. This CDR3 has 14 amino acids. This chain's CDR3 is CASSLDRGGNTIYF. CDR3 in DNA: TGTGCCAGCAGTTTGGACAGGGGGGGCAACACCATATATTTT.

The V call is TRBV6-1, the J call TRBJ2-5; possibly TRBD2 for D (5 bases). V gave up 5 bases and J gave up 0 bases, with 7 bases separating them. Per germline, CDR1 MNHNS and CDR2 SASEGT. The length of the CDR3 is 13 residues. The DNA for the CDR3 is TGTGCCAGCAGTCCGGGATACCAAGAGACCCAGTACTTC. Protein: CASSPGYQETQYF.

J is TRBJ2-1 and V is TRBV5-6; 9 positions agree with TRBD1. V was pared by 0 bases and J by 12 bases, with 7 bases of the junction left unmatched. CDR1 SGHDT and CDR2 YYEEEE come from the germline V gene. CDR3 length: 14 amino acids. The CDR3: CASSLVWKTGGQFF. The CDR3 nucleotides read TGTGCCAGCAGCTTGGTATGGAAGACAGGGGGGCAGTTCTTC.

The sample holds a few counts of this clone. The rearrangement joins TRBV4-2 to TRBJ1-2; no definite D call. Germline V gene lookup returns CDR1 LGHNA and CDR2 YNFKEQ. The CDR3 length is 16 residues. The V gene lost 3 bases and the J gene lost 2 bases, with 16 bases spanning the gap. The DNA of the CDR3 is TGTGCCAGCAGCCATGATAGGGTGGAGGCCAACTATGGCTACACCTTC. Translated, it gives CASSHDRVEANYGYTF.

The V and J genes are TRBV19 and TRBJ2-5, with D possibly being TRBD1 (6 bases). The CDR3 loop spans 14 amino acids. Trimming cost V 5 bases and J 2 bases, with 12 bases left between them. Germline CDR1 is LNHDA and CDR2 is SQIVND (reference sequence). The CDR3 sequence is CASSPTGRQETQYF. Written as DNA, the CDR3 is TGTGCCAGTAGTCCTACAGGGCGGCAAGAGACCCAGTACTTC.

The CDR3 nucleotides read TGTGCCAGCAGCTTTGGCACCTTAGCGGGGTTTCTTGATACGCAGTATTTT. It yields the protein CASSFGTLAGFLDTQYF. The chain employs TRBV11-2 and TRBJ2-3; TRBD2 agrees at 8 bases. Trimming at V came to 3 bases and at J to 6 bases, leaving 14 bases not matched to a gene. The CDR3 contains 17 residues. Germline V gene data show CDR1 as SGHAT and CDR2 as FQNNGV.

As DNA, the CDR3 is TGTGCCAGCAGCCAAGGACCGGGACAGGGTGGCAATCAGCCCCAGCATTTT. Its protein is CASSQGPGQGGNQPQHF. The V gene is TRBV14, the J gene TRBJ1-5; 9 bases map to TRBD1. CDR3 length equals 17 residues. Germline CDR1 SGHDN, CDR2 FVKESK. Unmatched junction bases numbered 6, after V lost 1 base and J lost 2 bases.